Described below is a single TCR beta chain sequence and its context. What it binds is not known. The sample originates from a study of cytomegalovirus exposure and HLA in healthy donors. Study background: An early release of data contained tens of millions of unique TCRs, which came from HLA-typed donors. Whole-study results and caveats: In a later analysis, at a false discovery rate of 0.05, 15,000 to 20,000 TCR beta sequences were associated with HLA alleles. The study put under 200 TCR beta chains on its list as cytomegalovirus-associated.

The PCR used 60 Vbeta and 13 Jbeta primers. TCRdb keeps only in-frame clones here, not all; method: immunoSEQ multiplex PCR. The sample includes 100,000 to 150,000 clones, under 90% of them seen just once. With 5 bases removed from V and 6 bases from J, the gap between germline ends came to 21 bases. The CDR3 contains 16 residues. CDR1 and CDR2 (germline): MNHEY, SMNVEV (reference sequence). V gene TRBV27 combines with J gene TRBJ2-3; D unclear. This TCR came from a man aged 18 to 30 in good health and CMV-seronegative. The sequencing input was PBMCs. CDR3 DNA: TGTGCCAGCAGTCCCTCTCGAGCTCAGGCCTTTGATACGCAGTATTTT. Its translation is CASSPSRAQAFDTQYF.